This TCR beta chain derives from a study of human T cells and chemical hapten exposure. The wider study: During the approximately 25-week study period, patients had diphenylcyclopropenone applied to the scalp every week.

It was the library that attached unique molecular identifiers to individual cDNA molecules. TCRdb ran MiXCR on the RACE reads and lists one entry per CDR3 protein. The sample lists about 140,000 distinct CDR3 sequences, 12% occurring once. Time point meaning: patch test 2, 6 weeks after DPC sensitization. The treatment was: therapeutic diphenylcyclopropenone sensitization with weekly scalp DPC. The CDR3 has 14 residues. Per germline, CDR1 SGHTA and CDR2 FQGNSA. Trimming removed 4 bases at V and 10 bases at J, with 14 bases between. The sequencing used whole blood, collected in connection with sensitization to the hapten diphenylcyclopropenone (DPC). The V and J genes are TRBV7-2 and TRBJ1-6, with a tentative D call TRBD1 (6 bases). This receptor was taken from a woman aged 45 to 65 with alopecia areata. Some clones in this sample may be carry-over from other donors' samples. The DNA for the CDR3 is TGTGCCAGCAGCTCCCGACAGGTTGAATCACCCCTCCACTTT. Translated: CASSSRQVESPLHF.